This T cell receptor beta chain was sequenced in a study of response to subunit inactivated influenza vaccine. Germline values: CDR1 DFQATT, CDR2 SNEGSKA (reference sequence). Trimming removed 3 bases from V and 7 bases from J; junction bases left unmatched: 11. CDR3 length: 16 residues. TCRdb reprocessed the RT-PCR reads with MiXCR, giving one entry per CDR3 protein. Among hundreds of thousands of distinct CDR3 sequences listed, less than 10% were seen once. This clonotype was observed many times. What it recognizes is unknown. General observations from the study: Authors suggested each seasonal influenza vaccination recruits few new T cells.

The source of this sequence is a man in his fifties or sixties who received an inactivated influenza vaccine. Sequencing was performed on PBMCs from blood, taken around 25 months after vaccination. The V call is TRBV20-1, the J call TRBJ2-1; 11 bases map to TRBD2. CDR3 protein: CSASLWDTSGSNEQFF. As DNA, the CDR3 is TGCAGTGCTAGCCTTTGGGACACTAGCGGGAGTAATGAGCAGTTCTTC.